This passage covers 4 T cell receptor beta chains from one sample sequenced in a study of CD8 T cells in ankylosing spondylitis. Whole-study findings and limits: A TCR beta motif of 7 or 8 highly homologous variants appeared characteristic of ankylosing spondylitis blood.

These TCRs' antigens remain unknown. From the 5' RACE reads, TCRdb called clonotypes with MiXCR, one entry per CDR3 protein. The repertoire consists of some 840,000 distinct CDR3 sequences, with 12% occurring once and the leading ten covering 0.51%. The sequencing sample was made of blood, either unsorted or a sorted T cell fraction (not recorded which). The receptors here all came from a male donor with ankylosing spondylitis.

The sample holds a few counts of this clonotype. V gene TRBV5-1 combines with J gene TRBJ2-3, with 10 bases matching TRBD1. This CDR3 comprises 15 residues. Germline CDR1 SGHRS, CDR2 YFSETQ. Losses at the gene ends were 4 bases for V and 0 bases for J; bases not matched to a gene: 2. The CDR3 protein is CASSKGQGSTDTQYF. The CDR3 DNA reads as TGCGCCAGCAGCAAGGGACAGGGGAGCACAGATACGCAGTATTTT.

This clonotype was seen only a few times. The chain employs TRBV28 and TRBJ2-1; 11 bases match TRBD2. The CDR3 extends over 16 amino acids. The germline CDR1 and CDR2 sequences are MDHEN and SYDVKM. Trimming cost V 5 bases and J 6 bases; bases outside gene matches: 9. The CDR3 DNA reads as TGTGCCAGCAGTACGAAGGGACTAGCGGCTTTCAATGAGCAGTTCTTC. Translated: CASSTKGLAAFNEQFF.

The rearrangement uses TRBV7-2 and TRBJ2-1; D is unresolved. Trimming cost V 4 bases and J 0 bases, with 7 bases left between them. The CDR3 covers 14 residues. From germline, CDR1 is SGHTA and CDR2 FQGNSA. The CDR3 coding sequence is TGTGCCAGCAGCTACATGAACTCCTACAATGAGCAGTTCTTC. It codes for CASSYMNSYNEQFF.

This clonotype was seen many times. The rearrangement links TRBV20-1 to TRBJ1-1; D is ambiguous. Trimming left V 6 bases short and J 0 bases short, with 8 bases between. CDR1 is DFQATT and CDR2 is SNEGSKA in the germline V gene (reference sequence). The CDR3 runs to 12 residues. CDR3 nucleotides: TGCAGTGCCCCCCTGATGAACACTGAAGCTTTCTTT. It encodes CSAPLMNTEAFF.